This section outlines one TCR beta chain sequence together with its context. The germline CDR1 and CDR2 sequences are KGHSH and LQKENI. The CDR3 runs 15 residues. Deletions cut 3 bases from V and 4 bases from J, with 14 bases between. A J-beta primer mix and a sample-barcoded 5' primer were used in a second PCR of roughly 7 to 12 cycles. TCRdb passed the 5' RACE reads through MiXCR, listing each CDR3 protein once. Among around 990,000 distinct CDR3 sequences listed, roughly two fifths were seen once. These data are taken from a study of blood T cells in healthy people across ages. The chain uses TRBV18 and TRBJ2-3; possibly TRBD1 for D (5 bases). The TCR was taken from a man aged 18 to 35 in good health. The specimen was blood. The chain's CDR3 is CASSPDTFNADTQYF. The CDR3 DNA reads as TGTGCCAGCTCACCGGACACGTTTAACGCAGATACGCAGTATTTT.